Below, 13 T cell receptor beta chains from the same sample are listed, as sequenced in a study of blood T cell repertoires in COVID-19. Clones were read by immunoSEQ multiplex PCR, and TCRdb kept only the in-frame ones, dropping some. Of around 130,000 clones listed, about 86% are singletons. The source material was PBMCs or T cells enriched from blood (not recorded which). These receptors were collected from a man between 40 and 49 years old with acute COVID-19.

The chain is built from TRBV5-1 and TRBJ2-7; tentatively, D is TRBD2 (7 bases). The V end lost 4 bases, the J end lost 2 bases, and 16 bases lay between the germline ends. Germline CDR1 and CDR2: SGHRS and YFSETQ. The CDR3 has 15 residues. In DNA form, the CDR3 reads TGCGCCAGCAGCCTAGGGGGGGCGGTTCCCTACGAGCAGTACTTC. As protein: CASSLGGAVPYEQYF.

The chain has TRBV10-3 and TRBJ1-1, with a tentative D call TRBD1 (5 bases). CDR1 is ENHRY and CDR2 is SYGVKD in the germline V gene. The CDR3 loop spans 14 amino acids. V dropped 6 bases and J dropped 3 bases, with 14 bases sitting between them. CDR3 protein: CAIRSQGWDTEAFF. The DNA for the CDR3 is TGTGCCATCAGGTCGCAGGGATGGGACACTGAAGCTTTCTTT.

This clone has just one count. The genes are TRBV7-8 and TRBJ2-7; D possibly corresponds to TRBD2 (5 bases). Germline V gene sequence: CDR1 SGHVS, CDR2 FQNEAQ. This CDR3 comprises 16 residues. Trimming pared 0 bases from V and 2 bases from J, leaving 14 bases between. The CDR3 DNA is TGTGCCAGCAGCTTAGCGTTTCCGGGGTCCCCCTACGAGCAGTACTTC. This translates into CASSLAFPGSPYEQYF.

V is TRBV2 and J is TRBJ1-2, with TRBD1 matching over 8 bases. V trimming: 7 bases; J trimming: 6 bases; junction bases outside the gene matches: 7. CDR1 SNHLY and CDR2 FYNNEI come from the germline V gene. The CDR3 loop spans 13 amino acids. The CDR3 here is CASTLDRVDGYTF. CDR3 sequence (DNA): TGTGCCAGCACCCTGGACAGGGTCGATGGCTACACCTTC.

This sequence joins TRBV28 and TRBJ2-1; 7 nucleotides agree with TRBD2. The CDR3 spans 14 residues. V shed 7 bases and J 0 bases; nucleotides not matched to a gene: 3. In germline, CDR1 is MDHEN, CDR2 SYDVKM. The DNA of the CDR3 is TGTGCCAGCATCCCGGGGGGCTCCTACAATGAGCAGTTCTTC. Protein sequence: CASIPGGSYNEQFF.

This clone has a single count. The chain carries TRBV7-2 and TRBJ2-7; D not certain. Germline loops: CDR1 SGHTA, CDR2 FQGNSA. This CDR3 has 13 amino acids. The V and J ends lost 3 bases and 2 bases respectively, with 8 bases between them. The DNA of the CDR3 is TGTGCCAGCAGCTTTACGGGTGCCTACGAGCAGTACTTC. Translated: CASSFTGAYEQYF.

The chain recombines TRBV29-1 with TRBJ1-2; D unresolved. Trimming left V 7 bases short and J 2 bases short, with 11 bases between. The CDR3 spans 12 residues. In germline, CDR1 is SQVTM, CDR2 ANQGSEA. The CDR3 DNA reads TGCAGCGGCATCGCGTACAACTATGGCTACACCTTC. This sequence encodes CSGIAYNYGYTF.

V and J are TRBV10-2 and TRBJ2-1; D is perhaps TRBD1 (5 bases). Trimming shortened V by 6 bases and J by 7 bases, and 16 bases separated the two germline ends. This CDR3 contains 14 residues. CDR1 WSHSY and CDR2 SAAADI come from the germline V gene. This chain's CDR3 is CASSDQTDLNEQFF. CDR3 DNA: TGCGCCAGCAGCGACCAGACAGACCTTAATGAGCAGTTCTTC.

The chain uses TRBV7-2 and TRBJ2-1; 14 positions agree with TRBD2. CDR1 is SGHTA and CDR2 is FQGNSA in the germline V gene. With 1 base clipped from V and 7 bases from J, the junction kept 6 bases outside the gene matches. The CDR3 covers 17 residues. The CDR3 region has the DNA TGTGCCAGCAGCTTAGGTGGGACTAGCGGGGGAGCGAATGAGCAGTTCTTC. Translation gives CASSLGGTSGGANEQFF. Full variable domain (rest looked up from reference TRBV7-2 and TRBJ2-1): GAGVSQSPSNKVTEKGKDVELRCDPISGHTALYWYRQSLGQGLEFLIYFQGNSAPDKSGLPSDRFSAERTGGSVSTLTIQRTQQEDSAVYLCASSLGGTSGGANEQFFGPGTRLTVL.

This clone has only a few counts. The chain carries TRBV12-3 or TRBV12-4 and TRBJ1-1, with D tentatively TRBD1 (5 bases). The CDR3 consists of 13 residues. Trimming removed 6 bases from V and 3 bases from J, with 11 bases in between. The CDR3 sequence: CASSFGGDTEAFF. The CDR3 DNA reads as TGTGCCAGCAGCTTTGGAGGGGACACTGAAGCTTTCTTT.

This clone appeared many times. The junction differs from germline at one of its ends, possibly a read error. The J gene is TRBJ1-2, the V gene TRBV2, with 10 positions matching TRBD1. The germline CDR1 and CDR2 sequences are SNHLY and FYNNEI. The CDR3 extends over 12 amino acids. The CDR3, as DNA: TGTGCCAGCAGAAGGGACAGGGGCGTTCTCTCCTTC. Translating gives CASRRDRGVLSF. The full variable domain, its missing parts supplied by reference TRBV2 and TRBJ1-2, is EPEVTQTPSHQVTQMGQEVILRCVPISNHLYFYWYRQILGQKVEFLVSFYNNEISEKSEIFDDQFSVERPDGSNFTLKIRSTKLEDSAMYFCASRRDRGVLSFGSGTRLTVV.

The V call is TRBV7-8, the J call TRBJ1-5, with D unclear. The germline V and J ends were trimmed by 5 bases and 5 bases, with 16 bases remaining between them. Germline CDR1 SGHVS, CDR2 FQNEAQ. This CDR3 is built from 15 residues. CDR3 amino acids: CASSPRLDGDQPQHF. The CDR3 bases are TGTGCCAGCAGCCCCAGGTTAGACGGGGATCAGCCCCAGCATTTT.

The chain combines TRBV2 with TRBJ2-7, with TRBD2 matching 9 bases. With V trimmed by 5 bases and J by 6 bases, 11 bases remained unmatched. CDR1 and CDR2 (germline): SNHLY, FYNNEI. The length of the CDR3 is 15 residues. As DNA, the CDR3 is TGTGCCAGCAGTCCTCTGGCGGGAGGGGATGCCGAGCAGTACTTC. Amino acids: CASSPLAGGDAEQYF.